This passage covers 19 T cell receptor beta chains from one sample sequenced in a study of shared clonotypes between healthy human individuals. Profiled with immunoSEQ multiplex PCR; TCRdb holds only in-frame clones, not every one. The sample holds about 1 million clones, 75% seen once. Material: memory CD4+ T cells sorted from blood. Indicated subset: CD45RA-negative fraction. These receptors all stem from a man aged 18 to 30 in good health.

The chain recombines TRBV18 with TRBJ1-2, with D possibly TRBD1 on 5 matching bases. Trimming removed 2 bases from V and 7 bases from J, with 11 bases in between. CDR3 length: 13 amino acids. Germline lookup yields CDR1 KGHSH and CDR2 LQKENI. CDR3 coding DNA: TGTGCCAGCTCACCAGCGCAAGGGGCTGGCTACACCTTC. This sequence encodes CASSPAQGAGYTF.

The chain uses TRBV6-5 and TRBJ1-2; D not resolved. The CDR3 is made up of 13 amino acids. V lost 2 bases, J lost 3 bases, and 7 bases lay in between. Germline CDR1 reads MNHEY; CDR2 reads SVGAGI. The CDR3 sequence is CASSYGSDYGYTF. The CDR3 bases are TGTGCCAGCAGTTACGGCTCCGACTATGGCTACACCTTC.

V gene TRBV7-8 combines with J gene TRBJ2-7; no clear D gene. Trimming took off 5 bases at V and 2 bases at J, with 10 bases between the two ends. This CDR3 has 13 residues. CDR1 and CDR2 from the germline V gene are SGHVS and FQNEAQ. In nucleotides, the CDR3 is TGTGCCAGCAGCCTTGAACGCGCCTACGAGCAGTACTTC. Its protein is CASSLERAYEQYF.

The chain couples TRBV19 to TRBJ2-2; 11 nucleotides agree with TRBD1. The CDR3 extends over 15 amino acids. V lost 4 bases and J lost 7; bases outside the gene matches: 5. Per the germline V gene, CDR1 is LNHDA and CDR2 is SQIVND (reference sequence). The CDR3 region is CASSKDRGRNGELFF. CDR3 coding DNA: TGTGCCAGTAGTAAGGACAGGGGGCGGAACGGGGAGCTGTTTTTT. Using reference TRBV19 and TRBJ2-2 for the parts outside the CDR3, the full variable domain is DGGITQSPKYLFRKEGQNVTLSCEQNLNHDAMYWYRQDPGQGLRLIYYSQIVNDFQKGDIAEGYSVSREKKESFPLTVTSAQKNPTAFYLCASSKDRGRNGELFFGEGSRLTVL.

The chain joins TRBV6-5 to TRBJ2-7; D is uncertain. V lost 6 bases and J 2 bases, leaving 8 bases between the germline ends. The CDR3 runs 12 residues. CDR1 is MNHEY and CDR2 is SVGAGI in the germline V gene. DNA for the CDR3: TGTGCCAGCAGGTCAGATACCTACGAGCAGTACTTC. Translated, it gives CASRSDTYEQYF.

The chain joins TRBV4-3 to TRBJ1-2; D possibly corresponds to TRBD1 (5 bases). The CDR3 has 14 amino acids. Trimming took off 1 base at V and 4 bases at J, with 10 bases between the two ends. The germline V gene encodes CDR1 LGHNA and CDR2 YSLEER. This CDR3 is CASSQGRQSYGYTF. The CDR3 region has the DNA TGCGCCAGCAGCCAAGGTCGACAGAGCTATGGCTACACCTTC.

J is TRBJ1-2 and V is TRBV6-5, with D maybe TRBD1 (5 bases). The V gene's germline CDR1 is MNHEY and CDR2 SVGAGI. V was shortened by 5 bases and J by 10 bases, with 17 bases between the two germline ends. The CDR3 sequence is 13 residues long. The CDR3 DNA reads as TGTGCCAGCAGTCCCACCCAGGGAGCCTCCTACACCTTC. Translation: CASSPTQGASYTF.

CDR3: CASSAGTNTEAFF. The CDR3 DNA reads as TGTGCCAGCAGTGCAGGTACAAACACTGAAGCTTTCTTT. The chain links TRBV6-4 to TRBJ1-1; D gene ambiguous. From germline, CDR1 is MRHNA and CDR2 SNTAGT. The CDR3 covers 13 residues. V lost 4 bases, J lost 2 bases, and 8 bases lay in between.

V is TRBV13 and J is TRBJ2-3, with 10 bases lining up with TRBD2. V lost 10 bases and J lost 4; bases outside the gene matches: 8. The length of the CDR3 is 14 residues. Germline CDR1 and CDR2: PRHDT and FYEKMQ (reference sequence). The CDR3 is CANQREGLADTQYF. For the CDR3, the DNA is TGTGCCAACCAGCGGGAGGGCTTGGCAGATACGCAGTATTTT. The complete variable domain, with remaining parts taken from reference TRBV13 and TRBJ2-3, reads AAGVIQSPRHLIKEKRETATLKCYPIPRHDTVYWYQQGPGQDPQFLISFYEKMQSDKGSIPDRFSAQQFSDYHSELNMSSLELGDSALYFCANQREGLADTQYFGPGTRLTVL.

The rearrangement uses TRBV7-9 and TRBJ1-1; 9 bases align to TRBD1. Per the germline V gene, CDR1 is SEHNR and CDR2 is FQNEAQ (reference sequence). This CDR3 spans 15 amino acids. The ends lost 3 bases at V and 1 base at J; junction bases unmatched: 3. The CDR3 nucleotides read TGTGCCAGCAGCTTCGGGACAGGGCGGAACACTGAAGCTTTCTTT. It encodes CASSFGTGRNTEAFF.

The chain carries TRBV28 and TRBJ2-7, with 10 bases matching TRBD1. The CDR3 runs 12 residues. V lost 5 bases to trimming and J lost 12 bases; unmatched junction nucleotides: 7. Per germline, CDR1 MDHEN and CDR2 SYDVKM. This CDR3 reads CASSPGTGERYF. The DNA of the CDR3 is TGTGCCAGCAGTCCTGGGACAGGGGAAAGGTACTTC.

This chain joins TRBV25-1 and TRBJ1-6, with no clear D. Germline assignment: CDR1 MGHDK and CDR2 SYGVNS. V was shortened by 5 bases and J by 4 bases, with 6 bases between the two germline ends. This CDR3 contains 13 residues. DNA for the CDR3: TGTGCCAGCAGTAACAGTTATAATTCACCCCTCCACTTT. Translated, it gives CASSNSYNSPLHF.

The chain couples TRBV21-1 to TRBJ2-2; whether TRBD2, the table's D call, matches the DNA was not checked. TRBV21-1 is a pseudogene. The CDR3 consists of 16 residues. CDR3 DNA: TGTGCCAGCAGCAAAGGGAGGAGGGAGAACACCGGGGAGCTGTTTTTT. Amino acid sequence: CASSKGRRENTGELFF.

The gene calls are TRBV10-3 and TRBJ1-1; 9 bases agree with TRBD1. The V gene's germline CDR1 is ENHRY and CDR2 SYGVKD. CDR3 size: 14 residues. V lost 4 bases to trimming and J lost 7 bases; unmatched junction nucleotides: 7. CDR3 protein: CAISVPGQGGEAFF. The CDR3 nucleotides are TGTGCCATCAGTGTCCCGGGACAGGGAGGTGAAGCTTTCTTT.

This chain connects TRBV7-2 to TRBJ2-1, with 7 nucleotides matching TRBD2. Germline CDR1 reads SGHTA; CDR2 reads FQGNSA. J was trimmed by 8 bases and V by 5 bases; bases with no gene match: 9. CDR3 length: 14 amino acids. CDR3 in amino acids: CASSPRTSLDEQFF. The DNA for the CDR3 is TGTGCCAGCAGCCCCCGGACTAGTCTCGATGAGCAGTTCTTC.

Details on this clone: This clone may be a read error of a much larger clone one base away. The same CDR3 also results from other DNA sequences found in this sample. This chain uses TRBV5-6 with TRBJ1-2, with D hard to call. The germline gives CDR1 SGHDT, CDR2 YYEEEE. Deletions cut 1 base from V and 2 bases from J, with 9 bases between. CDR3 size: 14 residues. The DNA for the CDR3 is TGTGCCAGCAGCTTGAAGGTTGGAAACTATGGCTACACCTTC. Translating it yields CASSLKVGNYGYTF.

This clone appeared a few times. The chain recombines TRBV5-1 with TRBJ1-2, with unresolved D. CDR1 SGHRS and CDR2 YFSETQ come from the germline V gene. The CDR3 length is 15 residues. V lost 4 bases to trimming and J lost 0 bases, with 13 bases between them. The CDR3 region is CASSTLAETNYGYTF. For the CDR3, the DNA is TGCGCCAGCAGCACCCTGGCTGAGACTAACTATGGCTACACCTTC.

J is TRBJ2-2 and V is TRBV9, with a weak D call TRBD2 (6 bases). The germline V gene has CDR1 SGDLS and CDR2 YYNGEE. The length of the CDR3 is 15 residues. V was cut by 2 bases and J by 4 bases, with 12 bases left in between. The CDR3 nucleotides read TGTGCCAGCAGCGTTATCGCGGGGACCACCGGGGAGCTGTTTTTT. Its translation is CASSVIAGTTGELFF. The variable domain in full, with the rest retrieved from reference TRBV9 and TRBJ2-2, is DSGVTQTPKHLITATGQRVTLRCSPRSGDLSVYWYQQSLDQGLQFLIQYYNGEERAKGNILERFSAQQFPDLHSELNLSSLELGDSALYFCASSVIAGTTGELFFGEGSRLTVL.

A note on this clone: Given a much more abundant clone one base away, this may be a read error. CDR3 sequence reads: CASRDNSGNTIYF. The CDR3 DNA reads TGTGCCAGCAGGGACAACTCTGGAAACACCATATATTTT. V and J are TRBV6-1 and TRBJ1-3, with a weak D call TRBD1 (5 bases). Germline loops: CDR1 MNHNS, CDR2 SASEGT. V lost 6 bases and J 0 bases, leaving 6 bases between the germline ends. The CDR3 is made up of 13 amino acids.